What follows are 17 T cell receptor beta chains derived from one specimen sequenced in a study of T-cell memory formation after mild COVID-19. TCRdb analysed the 5' RACE reads with MiXCR anew, one entry per CDR3 protein. The sample contains fewer than 650,000 distinct CDR3 sequences, about 18% of which appear only once. Sequenced sample: PBMCs or a T cell subset sorted from them (not recorded which). These receptors were taken from an adult woman who had mild COVID-19 (a few samples of this study predate the infection). Cell type and time point are not known.

V gene TRBV25-1 combines with J gene TRBJ2-6; 9 bases align to TRBD1. The CDR3 covers 16 residues. After removal of 3 bases from V and 5 bases from J, the junction contained 5 bases not matched to a gene. Germline V gene lookup returns CDR1 MGHDK and CDR2 SYGVNS. The CDR3 reads CASSDTGGGRANVLTF. CDR3 nucleotides: TGTGCCAGCAGTGATACAGGGGGCGGACGGGCCAACGTCCTGACTTTC.

This clonotype was counted at least ten times. The V call is TRBV29-1, the J call TRBJ1-5; D not resolved. CDR1 is SQVTM, CDR2 ANQGSEA, per germline. There are 12 residues in the CDR3. Trimming removed 4 bases at V and 3 bases at J, with 7 bases between. The CDR3: CSVGEFNQPQHF. The CDR3 bases are TGCAGCGTTGGCGAATTCAATCAGCCCCAGCATTTT.

This clonotype was recorded many times. The V call is TRBV6-1, the J call TRBJ1-2; D is unclear. The CDR3 runs to 13 residues. Germline CDR1 and CDR2: MNHNS and SASEGT. Trimming took off 5 bases at V and 4 bases at J, with 11 bases between the two ends. CDR3 protein: CASSQRVVYGYTF. The CDR3 nucleotides read TGTGCCAGCAGTCAGAGGGTGGTCTATGGCTACACCTTC.

The rearrangement uses TRBV19 and TRBJ1-5, with D uncertain. The germline V and J ends were trimmed by 5 bases and 0 bases, with 14 bases remaining between them. The length of the CDR3 is 16 residues. Germline V gives CDR1 LNHDA, CDR2 SQIVND (reference sequence). This CDR3 is CASSGLTKISNQPQHF. The DNA of the CDR3 is TGTGCCAGTAGTGGACTGACCAAAATTAGCAATCAGCCCCAGCATTTT. Based on the CDR3 plus reference TRBV19 and TRBJ1-5, the full variable domain is DGGITQSPKYLFRKEGQNVTLSCEQNLNHDAMYWYRQDPGQGLRLIYYSQIVNDFQKGDIAEGYSVSREKKESFPLTVTSAQKNPTAFYLCASSGLTKISNQPQHFGDGTRLSIL.

V gene TRBV4-3 combines with J gene TRBJ2-1; 8 bases are a match to TRBD2. The V and J ends lost 2 bases and 8 bases, in that order; junction bases with no gene match: 2. The germline V gene encodes CDR1 LGHNA and CDR2 YSLEER. The CDR3 loop spans 13 amino acids. The CDR3 protein is CASSQSGSYEQFF. CDR3 nucleotide sequence: TGCGCCAGCAGCCAAAGCGGGAGCTATGAGCAGTTCTTC.

This clonotype has only a few counts. The genes are TRBV4-2 and TRBJ2-7, with a tentative D call TRBD2 (6 bases). Germline V gene data show CDR1 as LGHNA and CDR2 as YNFKEQ. V was pared by 4 bases and J by 1 base, with 17 bases between. There are 16 residues in the CDR3. CDR3 in amino acids: CASSPRSGGGSYEQYF. CDR3 coding DNA: TGTGCCAGCAGCCCGCGTTCCGGTGGGGGGTCCTACGAGCAGTACTTC.

This clonotype was counted at least ten times. The chain joins TRBV5-1 to TRBJ2-7, with D maybe TRBD1 (6 bases). Germline V CDR1 and CDR2: SGHRS, YFSETQ. The CDR3 runs 13 residues. V shed 0 bases and J shed 4 bases, with 8 bases lying between them. The CDR3 region has the DNA TGCGCCAGCAGCTTGGCACAGGGATACGAGCAGTACTTC. This gives the protein CASSLAQGYEQYF.

The chain uses TRBV6-1 and TRBJ2-6; D gene unclear. The length of the CDR3 is 15 residues. The V end was cut by 5 bases, the J end by 0 bases, with 8 bases between. Germline CDR1 MNHNS, CDR2 SASEGT. The CDR3 sequence: CASSFTYSGANVLTF. The DNA of the CDR3 is TGTGCCAGCAGTTTTACGTACTCTGGGGCCAACGTCCTGACTTTC.

In this sample, this clonotype turned up a few times. The CDR3 protein is CAWSVVSLGANVLTF. The CDR3 bases are TGTGCCTGGAGTGTTGTCTCTCTAGGGGCCAACGTCCTGACTTTC. The rearrangement links TRBV30 to TRBJ2-6, with unresolved D. V lost 0 bases to trimming and J lost 4 bases, with 10 bases between them. This CDR3 has 15 residues. Germline loops: CDR1 GTSNPN, CDR2 SVGIG (reference sequence).

This clonotype showed up just a few times. V usage is TRBV5-1 and J usage is TRBJ1-4; weak D call: TRBD1 (5 bases). Germline values: CDR1 SGHRS, CDR2 YFSETQ. The CDR3 is 15 residues long. Trimming stripped 4 bases from V and 6 bases from J, with 16 bases between. In nucleotides, the CDR3 is TGCGCCAGCAGCCTACGGGACCCGCGGGATGAAAAACTGTTTTTT. Protein sequence: CASSLRDPRDEKLFF.

CDR3 coding DNA: TGTGCCAGTAGTCCCCGGACAGTAAACCAAGAGACCCAGTACTTC. This translates into CASSPRTVNQETQYF. The chain combines TRBV19 with TRBJ2-5, with D possibly matching TRBD1 (6 bases). CDR3 length: 15 amino acids. V was clipped by 5 bases and J by 0 bases, with 13 bases between them. Germline V lookup: CDR1 LNHDA, CDR2 SQIVND (reference sequence).

The sample holds a few counts of this clonotype. V usage is TRBV4-3 and J usage is TRBJ2-1; perhaps TRBD2 as D (5 bases). Trimming removed 0 bases at V and 9 bases at J, with 18 bases between. The CDR3 extends over 16 amino acids. Germline V CDR1 and CDR2: LGHNA, YSLEER. CDR3 sequence reads: CASSQDLGARYGEQFF. The CDR3 bases are TGCGCCAGCAGCCAAGATTTGGGAGCTAGATACGGTGAGCAGTTCTTC.

The chain recombines TRBV4-1 with TRBJ1-6; maybe TRBD1 (6 bases). CDR3 length: 17 residues. Trimming left V 1 base short and J 9 bases short, with 19 bases between. In germline, CDR1 is MGHRA, CDR2 YSYEKL. In DNA, the CDR3 is TGCGCCAGCAGCCAAGGAGGACAGTTCGTTTTTGGTTCACCCCTCCACTTT. Protein sequence: CASSQGGQFVFGSPLHF.

This clonotype was counted a few times. The genes are TRBV6-5 and TRBJ2-3; no reliable D call. Trimming cost V 6 bases and J 5 bases, with 18 bases left between them. CDR1 and CDR2 from the germline V gene are MNHEY and SVGAGI. The CDR3 has 15 residues. The CDR3 region is CASRISLLSKDTQYF. The CDR3 nucleotides are TGTGCCAGCAGAATTAGTCTCCTCTCCAAAGATACGCAGTATTTT.

This clonotype was counted only a few times. J is TRBJ1-2 and V is TRBV20-1; D gene unclear. Germline V gene sequence: CDR1 DFQATT, CDR2 SNEGSKA (reference sequence). There are 14 residues in the CDR3. The V end was cut by 3 bases, the J end by 5 bases, with 16 bases between. CDR3 DNA: TGCAGTGCTAGTCCCGCCCCCGTTCGATATGGCTACACCTTC. Its translation: CSASPAPVRYGYTF.

The CDR3 sequence: CASSVGPGSETQYF. CDR3 nucleotides: TGTGCCAGCAGCGTAGGGCCAGGGTCGGAGACCCAGTACTTC. The chain couples TRBV9 to TRBJ2-5; D possibly corresponds to TRBD1 (5 bases). The germline V gene encodes CDR1 SGDLS and CDR2 YYNGEE. CDR3 size: 14 residues. V shed 0 bases and J shed 5 bases, with 11 bases lying between them.

In its sample, this clonotype was seen a few times. The CDR3 DNA is TGCGCCAGCAGCCTAGGTTTTACGAATGAGCAGTTCTTC. Translation gives CASSLGFTNEQFF. This chain joins TRBV5-1 and TRBJ2-1; the D is unclear. Germline V gene data show CDR1 as SGHRS and CDR2 as YFSETQ. The CDR3 runs 13 residues. Trimming cost V 4 bases and J 7 bases, with 12 bases left between them.